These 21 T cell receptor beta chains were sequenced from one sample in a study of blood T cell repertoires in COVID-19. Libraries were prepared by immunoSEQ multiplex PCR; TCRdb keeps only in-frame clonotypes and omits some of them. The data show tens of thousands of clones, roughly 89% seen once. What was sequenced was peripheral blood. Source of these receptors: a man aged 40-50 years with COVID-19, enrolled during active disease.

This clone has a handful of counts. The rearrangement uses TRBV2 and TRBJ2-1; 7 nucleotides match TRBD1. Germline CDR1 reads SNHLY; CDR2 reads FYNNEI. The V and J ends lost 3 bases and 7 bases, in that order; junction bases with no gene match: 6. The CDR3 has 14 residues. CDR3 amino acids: CASSEARGYNEQFF. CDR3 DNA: TGTGCCAGCAGTGAGGCCAGGGGGTATAATGAGCAGTTCTTC.

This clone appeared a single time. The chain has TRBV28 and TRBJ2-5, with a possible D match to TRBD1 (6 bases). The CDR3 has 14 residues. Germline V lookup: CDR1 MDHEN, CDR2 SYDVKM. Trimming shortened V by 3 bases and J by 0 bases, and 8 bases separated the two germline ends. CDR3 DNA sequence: TGTGCCAGCAGTTTGGGGACACACCAAGAGACCCAGTACTTC. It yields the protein CASSLGTHQETQYF. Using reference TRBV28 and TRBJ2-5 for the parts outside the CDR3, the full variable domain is DVKVTQSSRYLVKRTGEKVFLECVQDMDHENMFWYRQDPGLGLRLIYFSYDVKMKEKGDIPEGYSVSREKKERFSLILESASTNQTSMYLCASSLGTHQETQYFGPGTRLLVL.

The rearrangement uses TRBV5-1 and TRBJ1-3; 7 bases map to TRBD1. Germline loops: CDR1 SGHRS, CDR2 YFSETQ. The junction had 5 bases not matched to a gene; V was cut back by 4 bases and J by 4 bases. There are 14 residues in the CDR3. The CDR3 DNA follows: TGCGCCAGCAGCGTACAGGGGACGGGAAACACCATATATTTT. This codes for CASSVQGTGNTIYF.

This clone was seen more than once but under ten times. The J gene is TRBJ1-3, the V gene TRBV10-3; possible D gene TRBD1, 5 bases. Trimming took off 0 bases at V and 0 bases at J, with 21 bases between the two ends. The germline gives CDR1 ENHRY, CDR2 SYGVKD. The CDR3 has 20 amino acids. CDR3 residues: CAISESAGRKDGFSGNTIYF. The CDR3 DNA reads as TGTGCCATCAGTGAGTCTGCAGGGAGGAAGGACGGGTTCTCTGGAAACACCATATATTTT.

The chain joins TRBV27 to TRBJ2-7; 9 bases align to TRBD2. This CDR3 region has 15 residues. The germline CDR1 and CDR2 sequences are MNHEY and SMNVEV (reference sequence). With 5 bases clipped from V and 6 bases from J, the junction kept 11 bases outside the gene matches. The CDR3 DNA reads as TGTGCCAGCAGTCCCCTTGGTAGCGGGAGTCGCGAGCAGTACTTC. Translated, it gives CASSPLGSGSREQYF.

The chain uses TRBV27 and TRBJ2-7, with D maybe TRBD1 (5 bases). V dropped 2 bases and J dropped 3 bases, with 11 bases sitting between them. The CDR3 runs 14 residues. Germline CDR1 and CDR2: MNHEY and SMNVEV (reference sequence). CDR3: CASSLGAGIYEQYF. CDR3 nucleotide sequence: TGTGCCAGCAGTTTAGGGGCAGGAATCTACGAGCAGTACTTC.

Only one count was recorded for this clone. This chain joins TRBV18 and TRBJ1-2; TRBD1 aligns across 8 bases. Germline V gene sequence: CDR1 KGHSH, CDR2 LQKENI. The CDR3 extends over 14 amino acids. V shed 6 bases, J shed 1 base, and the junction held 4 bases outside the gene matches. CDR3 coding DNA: TGTGCCAGCTCCCCGACAGGGGTTAACTATGGCTACACCTTC. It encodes CASSPTGVNYGYTF.

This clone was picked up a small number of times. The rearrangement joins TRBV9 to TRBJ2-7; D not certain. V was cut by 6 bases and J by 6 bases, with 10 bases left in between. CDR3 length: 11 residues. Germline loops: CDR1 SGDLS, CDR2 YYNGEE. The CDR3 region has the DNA TGTGCCAGCATACCGTATAGCGAGCAGTACTTC. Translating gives CASIPYSEQYF.

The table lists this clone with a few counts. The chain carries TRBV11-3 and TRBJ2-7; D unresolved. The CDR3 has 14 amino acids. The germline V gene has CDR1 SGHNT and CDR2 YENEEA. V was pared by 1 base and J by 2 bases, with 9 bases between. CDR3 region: CASSLGENPYEQYF. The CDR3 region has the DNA TGTGCCAGCAGCTTAGGCGAGAATCCCTACGAGCAGTACTTC.

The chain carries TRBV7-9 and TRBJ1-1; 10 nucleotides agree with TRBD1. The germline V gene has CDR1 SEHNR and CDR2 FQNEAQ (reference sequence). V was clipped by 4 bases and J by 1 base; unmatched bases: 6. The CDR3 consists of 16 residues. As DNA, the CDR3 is TGTGCCAGCAGCTCCGACAGGGGGCATAGGAACACTGAAGCTTTCTTT. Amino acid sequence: CASSSDRGHRNTEAFF.

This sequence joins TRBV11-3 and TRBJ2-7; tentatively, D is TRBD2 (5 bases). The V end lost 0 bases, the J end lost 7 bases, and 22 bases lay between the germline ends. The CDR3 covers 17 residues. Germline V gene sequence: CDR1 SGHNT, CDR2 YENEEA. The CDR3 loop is CASSLDTPLSGMPEQYF. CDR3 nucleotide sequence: TGTGCCAGCAGCTTAGATACCCCCCTATCGGGGATGCCGGAGCAGTACTTC.

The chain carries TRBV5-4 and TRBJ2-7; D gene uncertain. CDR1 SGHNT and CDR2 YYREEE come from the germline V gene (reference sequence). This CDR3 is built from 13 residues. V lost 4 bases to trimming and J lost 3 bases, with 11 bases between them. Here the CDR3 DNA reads TGTGCCAGCAGCCCCCAAAATCACTACGAGCAGTACTTC. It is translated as CASSPQNHYEQYF. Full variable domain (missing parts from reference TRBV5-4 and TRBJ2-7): ETGVTQSPTHLIKTRGQQVTLRCSSQSGHNTVSWYQQALGQGPQFIFQYYREEENGRGNFPPRFSGLQFPNYSSELNVNALELDDSALYLCASSPQNHYEQYFGPGTRLTVT.

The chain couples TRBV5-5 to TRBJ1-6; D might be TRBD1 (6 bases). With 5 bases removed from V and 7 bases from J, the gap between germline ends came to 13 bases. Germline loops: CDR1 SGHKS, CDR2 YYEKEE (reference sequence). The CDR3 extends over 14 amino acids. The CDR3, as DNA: TGTGCCAGCAGTTCAGGGGTGGGGAATTCACCCCTCCACTTT. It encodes CASSSGVGNSPLHF.

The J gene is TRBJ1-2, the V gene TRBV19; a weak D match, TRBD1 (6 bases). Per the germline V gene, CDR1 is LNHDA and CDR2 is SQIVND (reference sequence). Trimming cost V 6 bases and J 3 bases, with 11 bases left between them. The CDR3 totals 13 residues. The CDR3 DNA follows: TGTGCCAGTAGCCCTGAGGGGGACTATGGCTACACCTTC. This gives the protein CASSPEGDYGYTF. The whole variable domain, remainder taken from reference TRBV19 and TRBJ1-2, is DGGITQSPKYLFRKEGQNVTLSCEQNLNHDAMYWYRQDPGQGLRLIYYSQIVNDFQKGDIAEGYSVSREKKESFPLTVTSAQKNPTAFYLCASSPEGDYGYTFGSGTRLTVV.

The CDR3 reads CASSSRLVSSLINSNQPQHF. For the CDR3, the DNA is TGTGCCAGCAGTTCGCGGTTAGTCAGTTCGCTCATTAATAGCAATCAGCCCCAGCATTTT. V is TRBV2 and J is TRBJ1-5; D ambiguous. Between the trimmed V and J ends, which lost 5 bases and 0 bases, there was a span of 26 bases. Per the germline V gene, CDR1 is SNHLY and CDR2 is FYNNEI. The CDR3 has 20 amino acids.

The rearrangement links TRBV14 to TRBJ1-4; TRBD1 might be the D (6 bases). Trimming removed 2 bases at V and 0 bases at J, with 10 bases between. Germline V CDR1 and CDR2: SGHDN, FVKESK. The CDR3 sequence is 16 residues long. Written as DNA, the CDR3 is TGTGCCAGCAGCCAATTTACAGGGACAACTAATGAAAAACTGTTTTTT. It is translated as CASSQFTGTTNEKLFF. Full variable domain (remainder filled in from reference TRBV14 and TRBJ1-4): EAGVTQFPSHSVIEKGQTVTLRCDPISGHDNLYWYRRVMGKEIKFLLHFVKESKQDESGMPNNRFLAERTGGTYSTLKVQPAELEDSGVYFCASSQFTGTTNEKLFFGSGTQLSVL.

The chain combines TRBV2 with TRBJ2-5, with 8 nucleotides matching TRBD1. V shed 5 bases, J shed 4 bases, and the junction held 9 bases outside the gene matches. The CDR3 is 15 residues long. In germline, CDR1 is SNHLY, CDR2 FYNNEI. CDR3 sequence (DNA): TGTGCCAGCAGTAACAGGGGGATAAGGGGAGAGACCCAGTACTTC. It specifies CASSNRGIRGETQYF. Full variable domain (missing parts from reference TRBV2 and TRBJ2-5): EPEVTQTPSHQVTQMGQEVILRCVPISNHLYFYWYRQILGQKVEFLVSFYNNEISEKSEIFDDQFSVERPDGSNFTLKIRSTKLEDSAMYFCASSNRGIRGETQYFGPGTRLLVL.

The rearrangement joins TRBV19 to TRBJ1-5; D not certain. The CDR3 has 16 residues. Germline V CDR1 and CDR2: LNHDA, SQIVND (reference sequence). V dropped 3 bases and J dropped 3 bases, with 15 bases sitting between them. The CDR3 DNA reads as TGTGCCAGTAGTATGAAAGGGAGTGAGCCCAATCAGCCCCAGCATTTT. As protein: CASSMKGSEPNQPQHF.

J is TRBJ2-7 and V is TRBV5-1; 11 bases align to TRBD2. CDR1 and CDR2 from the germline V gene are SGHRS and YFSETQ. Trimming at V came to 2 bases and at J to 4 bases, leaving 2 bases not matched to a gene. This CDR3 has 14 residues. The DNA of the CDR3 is TGCGCCAGCAGCTTAAGACTAGCGGGGTACGAGCAGTACTTC. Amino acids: CASSLRLAGYEQYF. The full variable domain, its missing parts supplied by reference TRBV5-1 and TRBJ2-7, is KAGVTQTPRYLIKTRGQQVTLSCSPISGHRSVSWYQQTPGQGLQFLFEYFSETQRNKGNFPGRFSGRQFSNSRSEMNVSTLELGDSALYLCASSLRLAGYEQYFGPGTRLTVT.

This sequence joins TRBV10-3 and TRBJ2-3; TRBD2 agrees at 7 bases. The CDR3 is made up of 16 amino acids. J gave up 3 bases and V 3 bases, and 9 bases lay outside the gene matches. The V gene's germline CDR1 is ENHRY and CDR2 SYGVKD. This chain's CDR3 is CAISDGASGATDTQYF. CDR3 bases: TGTGCCATCAGTGATGGGGCTAGCGGAGCTACAGATACGCAGTATTTT.

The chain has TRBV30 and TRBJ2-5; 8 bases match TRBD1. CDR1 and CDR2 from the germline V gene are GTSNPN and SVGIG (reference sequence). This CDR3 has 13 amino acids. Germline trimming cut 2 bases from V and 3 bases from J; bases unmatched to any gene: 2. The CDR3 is CAWSTTGEETQYF. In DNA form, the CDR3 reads TGTGCCTGGAGTACGACAGGGGAAGAGACCCAGTACTTC.